Listed below are T cell receptor beta chains from one sample, sequenced in a study of TIL therapy for anti-PD-1-resistant metastatic lung cancer. Assay used: immunoSEQ multiplex PCR; TCRdb lists only in-frame clones, some missing. In the table there are roughly 92,000 clones, around three fifths of which are singletons. The sample consisted of tumor tissue, taken at baseline. The source of these receptors is a person aged 25-80 years with non-small cell lung cancer. Both conserved end residues are part of each CDR3. D genes are given only for firm matches. Clone size is not always given. Where it is, it says once, few, many or a class for expanded clones.

clone_size: -; v_call: TRBV2; j_call: TRBJ2-2; d_call: -; cdr3_nt: TGTGCCAGCAGTGAAATAGGGTTAACCGGGGAGCTGTTTTTT; cdr3_aa: CASSEIGLTGELFF
clone_size: once; v_call: TRBV4-1; j_call: TRBJ2-1; d_call: -; cdr3_nt: TGCGCCAGCCGGGGAGCATACAATGAGCAGTTCTTC; cdr3_aa: CASRGAYNEQFF
clone_size: few; v_call: TRBV6-6; j_call: TRBJ1-5; d_call: -; cdr3_nt: TGTGCCAGCAGTTACTACAGGGAACAGCCCCAGCATTTT; cdr3_aa: CASSYYREQPQHF
clone_size: few; v_call: TRBV27; j_call: TRBJ1-4; d_call: -; cdr3_nt: TGTGCCAGCAGTCCGACCCGAGGACAGAGGAATGAAAAACTGTTTTTT; cdr3_aa: CASSPTRGQRNEKLFF
clone_size: -; v_call: TRBV5-6; j_call: TRBJ2-1; d_call: TRBD2; cdr3_nt: TGTGCCAGCAGCTTGCCGGCGATGTGGACTAGCGAACATGAGCAGTTCTTC; cdr3_aa: CASSLPAMWTSEHEQFF
clone_size: -; v_call: TRBV19; j_call: TRBJ2-2; d_call: -; cdr3_nt: TGTGCCAGTAGCCCTCAACGCGGGGAGCTGTTTTTT; cdr3_aa: CASSPQRGELFF
clone_size: -; v_call: TRBV4-3; j_call: TRBJ2-7; d_call: -; cdr3_nt: TGCGCCAGCAGCCAAGGAAGTCTGACGAGCGGGGAGCAGTACTTC; cdr3_aa: CASSQGSLTSGEQYF
clone_size: -; v_call: TRBV28; j_call: TRBJ2-4; d_call: TRBD2; cdr3_nt: TGTGCCAGCAGTTTTGGGGCTTGTGTGGGACTAGCGGCGCGGGCCGGGGGGGGAAACATTCAGTACTTC; cdr3_aa: CASSFGACVGLAARAGGGNIQYF
clone_size: -; v_call: TRBV4-1; j_call: TRBJ1-2; d_call: TRBD1; cdr3_nt: TGCGCCAGCAGCCACGGACAGGGGCCTTGGGGCTACACCTTC; cdr3_aa: CASSHGQGPWGYTF
clone_size: -; v_call: TRBV5-4; j_call: TRBJ2-3; d_call: -; cdr3_nt: TGTGCCAGCACTATGGATGGGGGACTTTCTAGGACAAGCACAGATACGCAGTATTTT; cdr3_aa: CASTMDGGLSRTSTDTQYF
clone_size: few; v_call: TRBV28; j_call: TRBJ1-1; d_call: -; cdr3_nt: TGTGCCAGCAGGCCTGGGCGAAACTCCTGGGGTACTGAAGCTTTCTTT; cdr3_aa: CASRPGRNSWGTEAFF
clone_size: few; v_call: TRBV4-1; j_call: TRBJ2-5; d_call: -; cdr3_nt: TGCGCCAGCAGCCAAGGCCGGGCCCCCGGGGGACAAGAGACCCAGTACTTC; cdr3_aa: CASSQGRAPGGQETQYF
clone_size: -; v_call: TRBV28; j_call: TRBJ2-1; d_call: -; cdr3_nt: TGTGCCAGCAGTTTATTCAGGGGAACCCGCAATGAGCAGTTCTTC; cdr3_aa: CASSLFRGTRNEQFF
clone_size: -; v_call: TRBV18; j_call: TRBJ2-1; d_call: -; cdr3_nt: TGTGCCAGCTCACCACAGACTCGCTCCTACAATGAGCAGTTCTTC; cdr3_aa: CASSPQTRSYNEQFF
clone_size: -; v_call: TRBV27; j_call: TRBJ2-1; d_call: -; cdr3_nt: TGTGCCAGCAGCAAAGCGGTGAGCTCCTACAATGAGCAGTTCTTC; cdr3_aa: CASSKAVSSYNEQFF
clone_size: -; v_call: TRBV2; j_call: TRBJ2-7; d_call: -; cdr3_nt: TGTGCCAGCAGTGTGATCACAGGGAACGAGCAGTACTTC; cdr3_aa: CASSVITGNEQYF
clone_size: -; v_call: TRBV28; j_call: TRBJ1-1; d_call: -; cdr3_nt: TGTGCCAGCAGTTTACCCTTCACACTGGGGTACACTGAAGCTTTCTTT; cdr3_aa: CASSLPFTLGYTEAFF
clone_size: few; v_call: TRBV18; j_call: TRBJ1-2; d_call: -; cdr3_nt: TGTGCCAGCTCACCCGCGCACAAGGGCAACTATGGCTACACCTTC; cdr3_aa: CASSPAHKGNYGYTF
clone_size: -; v_call: TRBV24-1; j_call: TRBJ2-2; d_call: TRBD2; cdr3_nt: TGTGCCACCGGGGGGGAAGCGGGAGTCACCGGGGAGCTGTTTTTT; cdr3_aa: CATGGEAGVTGELFF
clone_size: few; v_call: TRBV28; j_call: TRBJ1-1; d_call: TRBD1; cdr3_nt: TGTGCCAGCAGCCGGGACAGGGTCACTGAAGCTTTCTTT; cdr3_aa: CASSRDRVTEAFF
clone_size: -; v_call: TRBV30; j_call: TRBJ2-1; d_call: TRBD2; cdr3_nt: TGTGCCTGGAGTGGACTAGCGGGGGGGAAGGGATACAATGAGCAGTTCTTC; cdr3_aa: CAWSGLAGGKGYNEQFF
clone_size: -; v_call: TRBV19; j_call: TRBJ1-6; d_call: -; cdr3_nt: TGTGCCAGTAGTGACCGGGACCAAGGTTCACCCCTCCACTTT; cdr3_aa: CASSDRDQGSPLHF
clone_size: -; v_call: TRBV7-6; j_call: TRBJ2-2; d_call: -; cdr3_nt: TGTGCCAGCAGCTTCGCCGGGGGGACAATTAACACCGGGGAGCTGTTTTTT; cdr3_aa: CASSFAGGTINTGELFF
clone_size: -; v_call: TRBV11-2; j_call: TRBJ1-3; d_call: -; cdr3_nt: TGTGCCAGCAGCTTAGCTCAAACCACCATATATTTT; cdr3_aa: CASSLAQTTIYF
clone_size: -; v_call: TRBV5-1; j_call: TRBJ2-2; d_call: -; cdr3_nt: TGCGCCAGCAGCTTGGGGGGCAGGCCCGGGGAGCTGTTTTTT; cdr3_aa: CASSLGGRPGELFF
clone_size: -; v_call: TRBV14; j_call: TRBJ2-1; d_call: -; cdr3_nt: TGTGCCAGCAGCCTTCCAAACGGACATGAGCAGTTCTTC; cdr3_aa: CASSLPNGHEQFF
clone_size: few; v_call: TRBV15; j_call: TRBJ2-7; d_call: TRBD2; cdr3_nt: TGTGCCACCAGCAGAACCCACGGGGCGGGAGGGGGCTACGAGCAGTACTTC; cdr3_aa: CATSRTHGAGGGYEQYF
clone_size: -; v_call: TRBV24-1; j_call: TRBJ2-5; d_call: TRBD1; cdr3_nt: TGTGCCACCAGTGATACCCGGACAGGGGGCGGAGAGACCCAGTACTTC; cdr3_aa: CATSDTRTGGGETQYF
clone_size: -; v_call: TRBV28; j_call: TRBJ2-4; d_call: -; cdr3_nt: TGTGCCAGCAGAGGGACGGTAAAAAACATTCAGTACTTC; cdr3_aa: CASRGTVKNIQYF
clone_size: -; v_call: TRBV28; j_call: TRBJ2-1; d_call: -; cdr3_nt: TGTGCCAGCAGTAGTCGAGCCGGGTCGCCATACAATGAGCAGTTCTTC; cdr3_aa: CASSSRAGSPYNEQFF
clone_size: -; v_call: TRBV30; j_call: TRBJ2-2; d_call: -; cdr3_nt: TGTGCCTGGAGTCCCGGGGCCGGGGAGCTGTTTTTT; cdr3_aa: CAWSPGAGELFF
clone_size: -; v_call: TRBV4-3; j_call: TRBJ1-2; d_call: -; cdr3_nt: TGCGCCAGCAGCCAAGATTGGGGTTCGGCCGGAAACTATGGCTACACCTTC; cdr3_aa: CASSQDWGSAGNYGYTF
clone_size: -; v_call: TRBV7-9; j_call: TRBJ2-1; d_call: -; cdr3_nt: TGTGCCAGCAGCCCCCGCGGCGAGCAGTTCTTC; cdr3_aa: CASSPRGEQFF
clone_size: few; v_call: TRBV4-3; j_call: TRBJ1-4; d_call: -; cdr3_nt: TGCGCCAGCAGCCAATCGGGGAGGGACGAAAAACTGTTTTTT; cdr3_aa: CASSQSGRDEKLFF
clone_size: -; v_call: TRBV6-1; j_call: TRBJ2-1; d_call: TRBD2; cdr3_nt: TGTGCCAGCAGTGAAGAAGCGGGGAGTTACAATGAGCAGTTCTTC; cdr3_aa: CASSEEAGSYNEQFF
clone_size: -; v_call: TRBV5-5; j_call: TRBJ2-2; d_call: -; cdr3_nt: TGTGCCAGCAGCTTAAATAGCGGGAACACCGGGGAGCTGTTTTTT; cdr3_aa: CASSLNSGNTGELFF
clone_size: -; v_call: TRBV19; j_call: TRBJ2-6; d_call: -; cdr3_nt: TGTGCCAGCAGCCAGGACAGCCACTACTCTGGGGCCAACGTCCTGACTTTC; cdr3_aa: CASSQDSHYSGANVLTF
clone_size: -; v_call: TRBV13; j_call: TRBJ2-7; d_call: TRBD1; cdr3_nt: TGTGCCAGCAGCGTCTTCGGGACAGGGCTCTACGAGCAGTACTTC; cdr3_aa: CASSVFGTGLYEQYF
clone_size: -; v_call: TRBV29-1; j_call: TRBJ2-5; d_call: -; cdr3_nt: TGCAGCGTTGCCAAACAAGAGACCCAGTACTTC; cdr3_aa: CSVAKQETQYF
clone_size: -; v_call: TRBV4-1; j_call: TRBJ2-7; d_call: TRBD1; cdr3_nt: TGCGCCAGCAGCCAAGATCATAGAGATACAGGGGGTACCCGCGGGGCCTACGAGCAGTACTTC; cdr3_aa: CASSQDHRDTGGTRGAYEQYF
clone_size: -; v_call: TRBV5-1; j_call: TRBJ2-1; d_call: TRBD2; cdr3_nt: TGCGCCAGCAGCATCCTAGCGGGAGAGGGTTACAATGAGCAGTTCTTC; cdr3_aa: CASSILAGEGYNEQFF
clone_size: few; v_call: TRBV28; j_call: TRBJ1-6; d_call: TRBD1; cdr3_nt: TGTGCCAGCAGGTCAACAGGGGGCCCCTATAATTCACCCCTCCACTTT; cdr3_aa: CASRSTGGPYNSPLHF
clone_size: -; v_call: TRBV5-1; j_call: TRBJ1-4; d_call: -; cdr3_nt: TGCGCCAGCAGCTTGGCGGCAACTAATGAAAAACTGTTTTTT; cdr3_aa: CASSLAATNEKLFF
clone_size: -; v_call: TRBV7-9; j_call: TRBJ2-5; d_call: -; cdr3_nt: TGTGCCAGCAGCATCGACAGGAGGTGGACCCAGTACTTC; cdr3_aa: CASSIDRRWTQYF
clone_size: -; v_call: TRBV9; j_call: TRBJ2-5; d_call: -; cdr3_nt: TGTGCCAGCAGCCGGGGGCGGAGTGGTGGGGAGACCCAGTACTTC; cdr3_aa: CASSRGRSGGETQYF
clone_size: -; v_call: TRBV7-2; j_call: TRBJ2-2; d_call: TRBD2; cdr3_nt: TGTGCCAGCAGCTCTTTAGCGGGGGGCAGCGGGGAGCTGTTTTTT; cdr3_aa: CASSSLAGGSGELFF
clone_size: many; v_call: TRBV27; j_call: TRBJ2-1; d_call: -; cdr3_nt: TGTGCCAGCAGTTTTGGGCTAACCTATCCCTGGAATGAGCAGTTCTTC; cdr3_aa: CASSFGLTYPWNEQFF
clone_size: -; v_call: TRBV3-1/TRBV3-2; j_call: TRBJ2-5; d_call: -; cdr3_nt: TGTGCCAGCAGCTCCAGACTGAGCCAAGAGACCCAGTACTTC; cdr3_aa: CASSSRLSQETQYF
clone_size: once; v_call: TRBV30; j_call: TRBJ1-2; d_call: -; cdr3_nt: TGTGCCTGTTCTCGGCGGGGGGTATATGGCTACACCTTC; cdr3_aa: CACSRRGVYGYTF
clone_size: -; v_call: TRBV27; j_call: TRBJ2-5; d_call: -; cdr3_nt: TGTGCCAGCAAACCCCAGGCTAGCTATTGGGAGACCCAGTACTTC; cdr3_aa: CASKPQASYWETQYF